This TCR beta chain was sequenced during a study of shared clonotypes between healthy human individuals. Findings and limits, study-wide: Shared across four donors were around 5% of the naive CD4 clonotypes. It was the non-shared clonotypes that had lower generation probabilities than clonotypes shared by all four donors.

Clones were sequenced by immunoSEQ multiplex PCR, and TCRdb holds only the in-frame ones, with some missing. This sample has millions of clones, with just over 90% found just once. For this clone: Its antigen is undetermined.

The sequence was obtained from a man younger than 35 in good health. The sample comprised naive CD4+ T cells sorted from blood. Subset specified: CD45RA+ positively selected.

Written as DNA, the CDR3 is TGTGCCAGCTCACCGGGACAGGGACGAAACACCATATATTTT. Its protein is CASSPGQGRNTIYF. The V call is TRBV18, the J call TRBJ1-3; 9 positions agree with TRBD1. Germline assignment: CDR1 KGHSH and CDR2 LQKENI. V lost 3 bases and J lost 5; bases outside the gene matches: 2. The CDR3 is 14 amino acids.